The rows below give T cell receptor beta chains drawn from one sample of a study of response to subunit inactivated influenza vaccine. TCRdb ran MiXCR on the RT-PCR reads and lists one entry per CDR3 protein. The table records about 310,000 distinct CDR3 sequences, 20% to 25% of them present only once. The sample here was PBMCs from blood, taken around 22 months after vaccination. The receptors originated from a man in his fifties or sixties who received an inactivated influenza vaccine. CDR3s include the opening cysteine and the closing phenylalanine or tryptophan. The order of the fields is J gene, clone size, D gene, V gene, CDR3 DNA, CDR3 protein. The D gene is left open where the match is weak. Part of the rows lack a size; the others show once, few, many or a class for expanded clones.

j_call: TRBJ2-1; clone_size: few; d_call: NA; v_call: TRBV4-2; cdr3_nt: TGTGCCAGCAGCCAAGAGGAACCCGACAATGAGCAGTTCTTC; cdr3_aa: CASSQEEPDNEQFF
j_call: TRBJ2-5; clone_size: NA; d_call: NA; v_call: TRBV5-1; cdr3_nt: TGCGCCAGCAGCTTGAGGACGGAAGAGACCCAGTACTTC; cdr3_aa: CASSLRTEETQYF
j_call: TRBJ2-3; clone_size: few; d_call: NA; v_call: TRBV18; cdr3_nt: TGTGCCAGCTCACCACCTAGCACAGATACGCAGTATTTT; cdr3_aa: CASSPPSTDTQYF
j_call: TRBJ2-4; clone_size: few; d_call: NA; v_call: TRBV5-1; cdr3_nt: TGCGCCAGCAGCCCGGCCGCATTAGCCAAAAACATTCAGTACTTC; cdr3_aa: CASSPAALAKNIQYF
j_call: TRBJ2-7; clone_size: few; d_call: NA; v_call: TRBV6-2/TRBV6-3; cdr3_nt: TGTGCCAGCAGTCTCGTGAAGTGGGACGAGCAGTACTTC; cdr3_aa: CASSLVKWDEQYF
j_call: TRBJ1-2; clone_size: NA; d_call: NA; v_call: TRBV5-6; cdr3_nt: TGTGCCAGCAGCTCGTGGGGGGCCCTTAACTATGGCTACACCTTC; cdr3_aa: CASSSWGALNYGYTF
j_call: TRBJ2-1; clone_size: NA; d_call: TRBD2; v_call: TRBV7-2; cdr3_nt: TGTGCCAGCAGCTTAGTTGGCGGGGGGGCACACAATGAGCAGTTCTTC; cdr3_aa: CASSLVGGGAHNEQFF
j_call: TRBJ2-7; clone_size: NA; d_call: NA; v_call: TRBV27; cdr3_nt: TGTGCCAGCAGTGCGAGCTCCTACGAGCAGTACTTC; cdr3_aa: CASSASSYEQYF
j_call: TRBJ1-6; clone_size: few; d_call: NA; v_call: TRBV7-9; cdr3_nt: TGTGCCAGCAGCTTAGGGACCCCAAGCTCCTATAATTCACCCCTCCACTTT; cdr3_aa: CASSLGTPSSYNSPLHF
j_call: TRBJ1-2; clone_size: NA; d_call: TRBD1; v_call: TRBV5-1; cdr3_nt: TGCGCCAGCAGCCCGAGGGACAGCCATGGCTACACCTTC; cdr3_aa: CASSPRDSHGYTF
j_call: TRBJ1-2; clone_size: NA; d_call: NA; v_call: TRBV7-2; cdr3_nt: TGTGCCAGCAGCCCACGACAATGGGGTTATGGCTACACCTTC; cdr3_aa: CASSPRQWGYGYTF
j_call: TRBJ1-2; clone_size: many; d_call: TRBD1; v_call: TRBV7-9; cdr3_nt: TGTGCCAGCAGCCCGCAGACAGGGAATGGCTACACCTTC; cdr3_aa: CASSPQTGNGYTF
j_call: TRBJ1-2; clone_size: few; d_call: NA; v_call: TRBV2; cdr3_nt: TGTGCCAGCGGAGGGGCAGGGAGGTTTAACTATGGCTACACCTTC; cdr3_aa: CASGGAGRFNYGYTF
j_call: TRBJ2-1; clone_size: NA; d_call: TRBD2; v_call: TRBV10-3; cdr3_nt: TGTGCCATCAGTGACTCAGCCGGGACTAGCCAGTTCTTC; cdr3_aa: CAISDSAGTSQFF
j_call: TRBJ2-3; clone_size: NA; d_call: TRBD2; v_call: TRBV29-1; cdr3_nt: TGCAGCGTCATGGGTAGCGGGAGGGCCGTGGATACGCAGTATTTT; cdr3_aa: CSVMGSGRAVDTQYF
j_call: TRBJ2-7; clone_size: NA; d_call: NA; v_call: TRBV10-2; cdr3_nt: TGCGCCAGCCGACAGAGCTCCTACGAGCAGTACTTC; cdr3_aa: CASRQSSYEQYF
j_call: TRBJ1-1; clone_size: many; d_call: NA; v_call: TRBV6-5; cdr3_nt: TGTGCCAGCAGTTACAGGGTCGGGAACACTGAAGCTTTCTTT; cdr3_aa: CASSYRVGNTEAFF
j_call: TRBJ2-4; clone_size: NA; d_call: NA; v_call: TRBV10-3; cdr3_nt: TGTGCCATCAGTGAGGGGGGACTTGCCAAAAACATTCAGTACTTC; cdr3_aa: CAISEGGLAKNIQYF
j_call: TRBJ1-5; clone_size: NA; d_call: NA; v_call: TRBV7-2; cdr3_nt: TGTGCCAGCAGCTCCCAGGGTTTGAGCAATCAGCCCCAGCATTTT; cdr3_aa: CASSSQGLSNQPQHF
j_call: TRBJ1-1; clone_size: many; d_call: TRBD1; v_call: TRBV27; cdr3_nt: TGTGCCAGCAGTTTTGGGACAGGGGGTGGTACTGAAGCTTTCTTT; cdr3_aa: CASSFGTGGGTEAFF
j_call: TRBJ2-2; clone_size: few; d_call: NA; v_call: TRBV12-3/TRBV12-4; cdr3_nt: TGTGCCAGCAGTTTATTTTCGACCGGGGAGCTGTTTTTT; cdr3_aa: CASSLFSTGELFF
j_call: TRBJ2-7; clone_size: few; d_call: TRBD2; v_call: TRBV20-1; cdr3_nt: TGCAGTGCTAGAGATCTCGGGAGCGGGAAAGTCTACGAGCAGTACTTC; cdr3_aa: CSARDLGSGKVYEQYF
j_call: TRBJ1-1; clone_size: NA; d_call: NA; v_call: TRBV3-1; cdr3_nt: TGTGCCAGCAGCCAAGATCCGGGAAACACTGAAGCTTTCTTT; cdr3_aa: CASSQDPGNTEAFF
j_call: TRBJ2-7; clone_size: few; d_call: NA; v_call: TRBV10-3; cdr3_nt: TGTGCCATCGCTAGGGGGTTCGACGAGCAGTACTTC; cdr3_aa: CAIARGFDEQYF
j_call: TRBJ1-3; clone_size: many; d_call: TRBD1; v_call: TRBV5-1; cdr3_nt: TGCGCCAGCAGTTCCGGGACAGCACTAGGAAACACCATATATTTT; cdr3_aa: CASSSGTALGNTIYF
j_call: TRBJ2-1; clone_size: NA; d_call: TRBD2; v_call: TRBV30; cdr3_nt: TGTGCCCTTGGCGGGGGGCGATACAATGAGCAGTTCTTC; cdr3_aa: CALGGGRYNEQFF
j_call: TRBJ2-1; clone_size: NA; d_call: NA; v_call: TRBV14; cdr3_nt: TGTGCCAGCAGCCATGAGCGGTTCTTC; cdr3_aa: CASSHERFF
j_call: TRBJ1-2; clone_size: few; d_call: NA; v_call: TRBV5-5; cdr3_nt: TGTGCCAGCAGCTTGAGTTGGCAGATCCTTAACTATGGCTACACCTTC; cdr3_aa: CASSLSWQILNYGYTF
j_call: TRBJ1-2; clone_size: few; d_call: NA; v_call: TRBV5-1; cdr3_nt: TGCGCCAGCAGCTTGGACACAACTAACTATGGCTACACCTTC; cdr3_aa: CASSLDTTNYGYTF
j_call: TRBJ2-5; clone_size: NA; d_call: TRBD1; v_call: TRBV28; cdr3_nt: TGTGCCAGCAGTTTAAGTTTCGGACAGGGCATCAAAGAGACCCAGTACTTC; cdr3_aa: CASSLSFGQGIKETQYF
j_call: TRBJ1-6; clone_size: many; d_call: NA; v_call: TRBV7-9; cdr3_nt: TGTGCCAGCAGCGGGCGTAATTCACCCCTCCACTTT; cdr3_aa: CASSGRNSPLHF
j_call: TRBJ2-3; clone_size: NA; d_call: TRBD2; v_call: TRBV2; cdr3_nt: TGTGCCAGCAGTGCTCTAGCGGAACTCACAGATACGCAGTATTTT; cdr3_aa: CASSALAELTDTQYF